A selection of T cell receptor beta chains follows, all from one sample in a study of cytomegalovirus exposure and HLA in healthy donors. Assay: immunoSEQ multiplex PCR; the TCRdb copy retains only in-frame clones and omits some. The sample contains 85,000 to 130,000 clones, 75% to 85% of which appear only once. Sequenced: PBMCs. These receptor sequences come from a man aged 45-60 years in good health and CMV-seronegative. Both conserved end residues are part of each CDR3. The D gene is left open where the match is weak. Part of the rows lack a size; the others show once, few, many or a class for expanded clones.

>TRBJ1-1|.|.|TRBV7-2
TGTGCCAGCGAAGACACCGCGGGGGGCGAAGCTTTCTTT
CASEDTAGGEAFF
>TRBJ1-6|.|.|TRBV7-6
TGTGCCAGCAGCCCAAGGGGGGGCGTTTATAATTCACCCCTCCACTTT
CASSPRGGVYNSPLHF
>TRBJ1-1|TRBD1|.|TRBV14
TGTGCCAGCAGCCACCCGACAGGGATGGGCACTGAAGCTTTCTTT
CASSHPTGMGTEAFF
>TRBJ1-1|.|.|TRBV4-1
TGCGCCAGCAGCCAAGAAGGGGGTAAAGTAGCTTTCTTT
CASSQEGGKVAFF
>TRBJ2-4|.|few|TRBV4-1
TGCGCCAGCAGCCCGAGCCTCGGGACACGTTCCCCCACATTC
CASSPSLGTRSPTF
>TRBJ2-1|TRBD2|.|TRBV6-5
TGTGCCAGCAGTCTGTCGACTGGCGGGAGTGAGCAGTTCTTC
CASSLSTGGSEQFF
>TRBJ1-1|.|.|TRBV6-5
TGTGCCAGCAGGATCGGGAATCTGGGGAGAGCTTTCTTT
CASRIGNLGRAFF
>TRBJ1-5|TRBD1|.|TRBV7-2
TGTGCCAGCAGCCTCGGGACAGGCAATCAGCCCCAGCATTTT
CASSLGTGNQPQHF
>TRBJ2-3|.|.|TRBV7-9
TGTGCCAGCAGCCCCAGGGATACGCAGTATTTT
CASSPRDTQYF
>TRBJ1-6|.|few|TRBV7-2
TGTGCCAGCAGCTCCACATATCAGTCTAATTCACCCCTCCACTTT
CASSSTYQSNSPLHF
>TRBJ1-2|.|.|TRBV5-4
TGTGCCAGCAGCTCCGGCAGGCAGTATGGCTACACCTTC
CASSSGRQYGYTF
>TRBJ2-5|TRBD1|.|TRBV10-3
TGTGCCATCAGACGGACAGGGGACCACGCGGAGACCCAGTACTTC
CAIRRTGDHAETQYF
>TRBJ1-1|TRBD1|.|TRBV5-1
TGCGCCAGCAGCTTGGGACAGGGTTCGAAAGCTTTCTTT
CASSLGQGSKAFF
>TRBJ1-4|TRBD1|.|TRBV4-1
TGCGCCAGCAGCCATCCAGGACAGGGGGATGAAAAACTGTTTTTT
CASSHPGQGDEKLFF
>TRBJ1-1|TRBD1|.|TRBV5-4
TGTGCCAGCAGGTTTACCGCCGACGGACAGGCAAAGAACACTGAAGCTTTCTTT
CASRFTADGQAKNTEAFF
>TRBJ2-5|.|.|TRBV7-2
TGTGCCAGCAGCTTAGCGTCCTTGCGGGGGCGGACCCAGTACTTC
CASSLASLRGRTQYF
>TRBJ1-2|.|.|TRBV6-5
TGTGCCAGCAGAAGCGGACAGTATGGCTACACCTTC
CASRSGQYGYTF
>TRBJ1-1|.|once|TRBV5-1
TGCGCCAGCAGCTTGGCTTCGGGGTACACTGAAGCTTTCTTT
CASSLASGYTEAFF
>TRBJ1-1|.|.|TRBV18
TGTGCCAGCTCACCATACAACAGTCAAAACACTGAAGCTTTCTTT
CASSPYNSQNTEAFF
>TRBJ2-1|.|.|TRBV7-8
TGTGCCAGCAGCTTATGGTCCACAGGAAAATCCTACAATGAGCAGTTCTTC
CASSLWSTGKSYNEQFF
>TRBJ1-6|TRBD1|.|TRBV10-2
TGCGCCAGCAGTAAGGGACAGGGGAATTCACCCCTCCACTTT
CASSKGQGNSPLHF
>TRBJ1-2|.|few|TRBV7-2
TGTGCCAGCAGCCCTCGTCTACAGGGATTCTATGGCTACACCTTC
CASSPRLQGFYGYTF
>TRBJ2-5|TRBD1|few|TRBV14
TGTGCCAGCAGCCTTTACAGGGGCGAGGAGACCCAGTACTTC
CASSLYRGEETQYF
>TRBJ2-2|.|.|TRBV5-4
TGTGCCAGCAGCTTGCGGCGCGGGGTGACCACCGGGGAGCTGTTTTTT
CASSLRRGVTTGELFF
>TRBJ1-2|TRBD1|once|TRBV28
TGTGCCAGCAGTTCATCCGGACAGGTTAACTATGGCTACACCTTC
CASSSSGQVNYGYTF
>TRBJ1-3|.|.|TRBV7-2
TGTGCCAGCAGCGGAACTGGGCCGCGAAACACCATATATTTT
CASSGTGPRNTIYF
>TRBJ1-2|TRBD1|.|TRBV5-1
TGCGCCAGCAGCGAAACAGGGGGCGGCTATGGCTACACCTTC
CASSETGGGYGYTF
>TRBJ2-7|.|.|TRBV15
TGTGCCACCAGCAGAGGAATAGCGTACGAGCAGTACTTC
CATSRGIAYEQYF
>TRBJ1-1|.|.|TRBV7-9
TGTGCCAGCAGCCAGACTTGGAACACTGAAGCTTTCTTT
CASSQTWNTEAFF
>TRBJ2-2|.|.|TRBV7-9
TGTGCCAGCAGACCCGGACAGAGAACCACCGGGGAGCTGTTTTTT
CASRPGQRTTGELFF
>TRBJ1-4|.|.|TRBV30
TGTGCCTGGGGTCCTTGGTCGGCCCGGAGGGAAAAACTGTTTTTT
CAWGPWSARREKLFF
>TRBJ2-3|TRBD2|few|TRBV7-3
TGTGCCAGCACCCTAGCGGGGGGGAGGGATACGCAGTATTTT
CASTLAGGRDTQYF
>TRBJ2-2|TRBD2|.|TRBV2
TGTGCCAGCAGCCGAGCGGGGGGGAAGACCGGGGAGCTGTTTTTT
CASSRAGGKTGELFF
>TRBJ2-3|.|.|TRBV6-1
TGTGCCAGCAGTGAAGCCCGGTTTGATACGCAGTATTTT
CASSEARFDTQYF
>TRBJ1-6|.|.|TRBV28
TGTGCCAGCAGTCGGTCGGGTTCACCCCTTCACTTT
CASSRSGSPLHF
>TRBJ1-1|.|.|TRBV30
TGTGCCTGGGGATCGGACAGGAACACTGAAGCTTTCTTT
CAWGSDRNTEAFF
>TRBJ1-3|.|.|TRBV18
TGTGCCAGCTCACTGGGGGCACACGGAAACACCATATATTTT
CASSLGAHGNTIYF
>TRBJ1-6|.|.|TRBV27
TGTGCCAGCAGTTCCTTAAGAGGAAGCTCCTATAATTCACCCCTCCACTTT
CASSSLRGSSYNSPLHF
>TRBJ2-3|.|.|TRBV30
TGTGCCTCTTCCTGGCAGGCATCCTCCACAGATACGCAGTATTTT
CASSWQASSTDTQYF
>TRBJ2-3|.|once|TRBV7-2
TGTGCCAGCAGCCCGAGGGGAGGAGATACGCAGTATTTT
CASSPRGGDTQYF
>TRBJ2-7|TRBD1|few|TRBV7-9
TGTGCCAGCAGCAGGACAGGGAACGAGCAGTACTTC
CASSRTGNEQYF
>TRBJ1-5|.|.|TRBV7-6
TGTGCCAGCAGCCGGGAGTGGAGCAATCAGCCCCAGCATTTT
CASSREWSNQPQHF
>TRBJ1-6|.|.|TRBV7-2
TGTGCCAGCAGCTCACCCGGGATCAGAAATTCACCCCTCCACTTT
CASSSPGIRNSPLHF
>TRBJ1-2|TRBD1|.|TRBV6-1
TGTGCCAGCAGGATTACGGGACAGGGAGACGGCTACACCTTC
CASRITGQGDGYTF
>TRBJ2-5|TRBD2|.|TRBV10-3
TGTGCCATCAGTGAGCTGGAGCGGGGCGGGGGCCAAGAGACCCAGTACTTC
CAISELERGGGQETQYF
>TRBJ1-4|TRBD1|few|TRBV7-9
TGTGCCAGCAGCGCGAGGGACAGGGGTAATGAAAAACTGTTTTTT
CASSARDRGNEKLFF
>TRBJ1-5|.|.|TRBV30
TGTGCCTGTTCCAGGGCAGCTAGCAATCAGCCCCAGCATTTT
CACSRAASNQPQHF
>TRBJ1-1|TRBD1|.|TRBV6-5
TGTGCCAGCACGGACAGGGGAGGCGCTGAAGCTTTCTTT
CASTDRGGAEAFF
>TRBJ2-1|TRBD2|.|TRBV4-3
TGCGCCAGCAGCCAAGATCGGAGCGGGGGGGACTTTAGCTCCTACAATGAGCAGTTCTTC
CASSQDRSGGDFSSYNEQFF
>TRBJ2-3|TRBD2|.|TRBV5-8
TGTGCCAGCAGCCAGATTCTTCTAGCGGGGGTTGATACGCAGTATTTT
CASSQILLAGVDTQYF
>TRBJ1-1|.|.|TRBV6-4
TGTGCCAGCAGTGCCCTGGCGGGATCTGAAGCTTTCTTT
CASSALAGSEAFF